Shown below are 21 T cell receptor beta chains from a single sample sequenced in a study of beta chain features in type 1 diabetes. Study-level results: Moderately but significantly shorter TCRB CDR3s were found in Type 1 diabetes patients in all four CD4+ subsets.

Investigators reverse transcribed all isolated RNA, so they sequenced expressed TCRB transcripts. Libraries were prepared by immunoSEQ multiplex PCR; TCRdb keeps only in-frame clonotypes and omits some of them. The data show about 390,000 clones, 9.5% to 10% seen once. No antigen is known for these receptors. Sample: central memory CD4+ T cells from blood. These receptors were obtained from a man aged 25-45 years with type 1 diabetes.

This chain uses TRBV5-1 with TRBJ2-7, with a possible D match to TRBD1 (7 bases). The CDR3 consists of 14 residues. In germline, CDR1 is SGHRS, CDR2 YFSETQ. Trimming took 4 bases from V and 7 from J, leaving 18 bases between them. CDR3 bases: TGCGCCAGCAGCCGCGGGGACAGCCTGGGGGAGCAGTACTTC. Residues: CASSRGDSLGEQYF. Full variable domain (remainder filled in from reference TRBV5-1 and TRBJ2-7): KAGVTQTPRYLIKTRGQQVTLSCSPISGHRSVSWYQQTPGQGLQFLFEYFSETQRNKGNFPGRFSGRQFSNSRSEMNVSTLELGDSALYLCASSRGDSLGEQYFGPGTRLTVT.

In DNA form, the CDR3 reads TGTGCCAGCAGCTTCTTGACAGGGTCCGGATCTGGGGCCAACGTCCTGACTTTC. This codes for CASSFLTGSGSGANVLTF. The genes are TRBV11-2 and TRBJ2-6; TRBD1 matches 7 bases. The CDR3 consists of 18 residues. Germline CDR1 SGHAT, CDR2 FQNNGV. The V and J ends lost 3 bases and 1 base, in that order; junction bases with no gene match: 9.

This clone was seen more than once but under ten times. The rearrangement uses TRBV5-1 and TRBJ2-7, with TRBD1 matching 7 bases. Germline V CDR1 and CDR2: SGHRS, YFSETQ. The CDR3 totals 12 residues. Losses at the gene ends were 4 bases for V and 5 bases for J; bases not matched to a gene: 3. CDR3 sequence: CASSTGANEQYF. For the CDR3, the DNA is TGCGCCAGCAGCACAGGGGCGAACGAGCAGTACTTC.

This clone has just a few counts. This specimen includes other DNA sequences encoding the same CDR3. V is TRBV20-1 and J is TRBJ2-1; D is undetermined. The CDR3 extends over 11 amino acids. CDR1 is DFQATT and CDR2 is SNEGSKA in the germline V gene (reference sequence). V lost 5 bases to trimming and J lost 2 bases, with 4 bases between them. The CDR3 protein is CSAGTYNEQFF. CDR3 in DNA: TGCAGTGCTGGGACCTACAATGAGCAGTTCTTC.

The chain has TRBV30 and TRBJ1-1; TRBD1 matches at 7 bases. CDR3 size: 12 residues. CDR1 is GTSNPN and CDR2 is SVGIG in the germline V gene (reference sequence). V was clipped by 7 bases and J by 5 bases; unmatched bases: 7. CDR3 sequence (DNA): TGTGCCTTAACAGGGGTAGGAACTGAAGCTTTCTTT. This codes for CALTGVGTEAFF.

This clone was counted only a few times. The chain carries TRBV14 and TRBJ1-3; 9 bases are a match to TRBD1. This CDR3 spans 14 amino acids. Germline assignment: CDR1 SGHDN and CDR2 FVKESK. V shed 6 bases, J shed 4 bases, and the junction held 4 bases outside the gene matches. Here the CDR3 reads CASRDRGRGNTIYF. The DNA of the CDR3 is TGTGCCAGCAGGGACAGGGGACGCGGAAACACCATATATTTT.

This clone was observed a handful of times. The CDR3 is CASSLAGRNNEQFF. Written as DNA, the CDR3 is TGTGCCAGCAGCTTAGCGGGGAGGAACAATGAGCAGTTCTTC. J is TRBJ2-1 and V is TRBV11-2; possible D gene TRBD2, 6 bases. V lost 1 base and J 5 bases, leaving 9 bases between the germline ends. The germline V gene encodes CDR1 SGHAT and CDR2 FQNNGV. The CDR3 extends over 14 amino acids.

This sequence joins TRBV19 and TRBJ1-2, with D uncertain. Germline V lookup: CDR1 LNHDA, CDR2 SQIVND (reference sequence). The V end was cut by 6 bases, the J end by 7 bases, with 21 bases between. The CDR3 length is 15 residues. The CDR3 region has the DNA TGTGCCAGTAGGAAGCGTTTGGACGGAGGGTTTGGCTACACCTTC. Protein product: CASRKRLDGGFGYTF.

At least ten counts were recorded for this clone. The gene calls are TRBV7-6 and TRBJ1-4, with D unresolved. V was clipped by 1 base and J by 8 bases, with 11 bases between them. The CDR3 has 14 amino acids. CDR1 and CDR2 (germline): SGHVS, FNYEAQ. CDR3 amino acids: CASSLDPDGEKLFF. DNA of the CDR3: TGTGCCAGCAGCTTAGATCCCGACGGGGAAAAACTGTTTTTT. The entire variable domain, with the rest obtained from reference TRBV7-6 and TRBJ1-4, is as follows: GAGVSQSPRYKVTKRGQDVALRCDPISGHVSLYWYRQALGQGPEFLTYFNYEAQQDKSGLPNDRFSAERPEGSISTLTIQRTEQRDSAMYRCASSLDPDGEKLFFGSGTQLSVL.

This chain connects TRBV30 to TRBJ1-1, with D maybe TRBD1 (6 bases). The CDR3 has 16 residues. V lost 0 bases and J 1 base, leaving 15 bases between the germline ends. Germline CDR1 is GTSNPN and CDR2 is SVGIG (reference sequence). The CDR3 DNA follows: TGTGCCTGGAGTGTACAGGGTCGGAGGGCGAACACTGAAGCTTTCTTT. It translates to CAWSVQGRRANTEAFF.

This clone has a handful of counts. This sequence joins TRBV7-9 and TRBJ2-1; D is possibly TRBD1 or TRBD2 (6 bases each). Germline CDR1 reads SEHNR; CDR2 reads FQNEAQ (reference sequence). Trimming left V 5 bases short and J 7 bases short, with 15 bases between. This CDR3 has 14 residues. The CDR3 reads CASSQLGGLNEQFF. CDR3 nucleotide sequence: TGTGCCAGCAGCCAACTGGGGGGCTTGAATGAGCAGTTCTTC. Based on the CDR3 plus reference TRBV7-9 and TRBJ2-1, the full variable domain is DTGVSQNPRHKITKRGQNVTFRCDPISEHNRLYWYRQTLGQGPEFLTYFQNEAQLEKSRLLSDRFSAERPKGSFSTLEIQRTEQGDSAMYLCASSQLGGLNEQFFGPGTRLTVL.

The gene calls are TRBV7-9 and TRBJ2-5; D is perhaps TRBD2 (5 bases). Trimming pared 0 bases from V and 4 bases from J, leaving 6 bases between. CDR3 length: 13 residues. The germline CDR1 and CDR2 sequences are SEHNR and FQNEAQ (reference sequence). CDR3 sequence reads: CASSLARVETQYF. The CDR3 region has the DNA TGTGCCAGCAGCTTAGCGCGGGTAGAGACCCAGTACTTC.

The CDR3 region has the DNA TGTGCCTGGAGTAGAGGGAGGGAGACAGATACGCAGTATTTT. Translating gives CAWSRGRETDTQYF. The chain has TRBV30 and TRBJ2-3; 7 bases agree with TRBD2. The CDR3 has 14 amino acids. Per the germline V gene, CDR1 is GTSNPN and CDR2 is SVGIG (reference sequence). The V gene end was trimmed by 2 bases and the J gene end by 3 bases; junction bases not matched to a gene: 5.

The chain joins TRBV5-1 to TRBJ2-3; 8 bases match TRBD2. The CDR3 spans 14 residues. Trimming removed 6 bases from V and 3 bases from J; junction bases left unmatched: 6. The V gene's germline CDR1 is SGHRS and CDR2 YFSETQ. CDR3: CASKSAGGTDTQYF. The DNA for the CDR3 is TGCGCCAGCAAATCCGCGGGAGGTACAGATACGCAGTATTTT. The entire variable domain, with the rest obtained from reference TRBV5-1 and TRBJ2-3, is as follows: KAGVTQTPRYLIKTRGQQVTLSCSPISGHRSVSWYQQTPGQGLQFLFEYFSETQRNKGNFPGRFSGRQFSNSRSEMNVSTLELGDSALYLCASKSAGGTDTQYFGPGTRLTVL.

Many counts were recorded for this clone. This chain connects TRBV28 to TRBJ2-5; 8 nucleotides match TRBD2. Per the germline V gene, CDR1 is MDHEN and CDR2 is SYDVKM. V was pared by 1 base and J by 7 bases, with 17 bases of the junction left unmatched. CDR3 length: 18 amino acids. CDR3 bases: TGTGCCAGCAGTTTATCGCTTGGGAATCAGCGGGAGTGGGGGACCCAGTACTTC. As protein: CASSLSLGNQREWGTQYF.

This clone was seen a few times. The gene calls are TRBV7-2 and TRBJ2-7; tentatively, D is TRBD1 (5 bases). V dropped 1 base and J dropped 2 bases, with 12 bases sitting between them. This CDR3 is 15 amino acids long. The germline gives CDR1 SGHTA, CDR2 FQGNSA. The CDR3 DNA reads TGTGCCAGCAGCTTAGTATACGACAGAGCCTACGAGCAGTACTTC. The encoded protein is CASSLVYDRAYEQYF.

This clone was picked up a small number of times. The rearrangement links TRBV19 to TRBJ2-1, with TRBD1 as a possible D gene (5 bases). The CDR3 sequence is 12 residues long. Germline CDR1 reads LNHDA; CDR2 reads SQIVND (reference sequence). V shed 4 bases and J shed 8 bases, with 9 bases lying between them. CDR3 in DNA: TGTGCCAGTAGTACGTCAGGGTATGAGCAGTTCTTC. It translates to CASSTSGYEQFF. Variable domain in full (rest from reference TRBV19 and TRBJ2-1): DGGITQSPKYLFRKEGQNVTLSCEQNLNHDAMYWYRQDPGQGLRLIYYSQIVNDFQKGDIAEGYSVSREKKESFPLTVTSAQKNPTAFYLCASSTSGYEQFFGPGTRLTVL.

The chain employs TRBV27 and TRBJ2-1, with 7 bases that match TRBD2. From germline, CDR1 is MNHEY and CDR2 SMNVEV (reference sequence). The CDR3 runs 17 residues. The V segment lost 6 bases and the J segment 4 bases; nucleotides outside the gene matches: 15. This chain's CDR3 is CASRDPNASGLYNEQFF. As DNA, the CDR3 is TGTGCCAGCAGGGACCCGAACGCTAGCGGATTGTACAATGAGCAGTTCTTC.

In its sample, this clone was seen a few times. This chain uses TRBV18 with TRBJ2-2; perhaps TRBD1 as D (6 bases). V shed 6 bases and J shed 7 bases, with 15 bases lying between them. Looked up from germline, CDR1 is KGHSH and CDR2 is LQKENI. There are 14 residues in the CDR3. In DNA, the CDR3 is TGTGCCAGCTCGCCTCGGGACACCAACGGGGAGCTGTTTTTT. Translating it yields CASSPRDTNGELFF.

The table lists this clone with many counts. V gene TRBV7-2 combines with J gene TRBJ2-1; no clear D gene. The V gene's germline CDR1 is SGHTA and CDR2 FQGNSA. Deletions cut 2 bases from V and 8 bases from J, with 10 bases between. This CDR3 contains 13 residues. The CDR3 loop reads CASSLSQGYEQFF. CDR3 nucleotide sequence: TGTGCCAGCAGCTTATCCCAAGGCTATGAGCAGTTCTTC.

The table lists this clone with many counts. The chain has TRBV28 and TRBJ2-1; 13 bases are shared with TRBD2. The germline gives CDR1 MDHEN, CDR2 SYDVKM. The CDR3 loop spans 13 amino acids. The V and J ends lost 9 bases and 12 bases, in that order; junction bases with no gene match: 8. The CDR3 loop is CASSLAGGLRQFF. The CDR3 DNA sequence: TGTGCCAGTTCACTAGCGGGAGGGCTCAGGCAGTTCTTC.